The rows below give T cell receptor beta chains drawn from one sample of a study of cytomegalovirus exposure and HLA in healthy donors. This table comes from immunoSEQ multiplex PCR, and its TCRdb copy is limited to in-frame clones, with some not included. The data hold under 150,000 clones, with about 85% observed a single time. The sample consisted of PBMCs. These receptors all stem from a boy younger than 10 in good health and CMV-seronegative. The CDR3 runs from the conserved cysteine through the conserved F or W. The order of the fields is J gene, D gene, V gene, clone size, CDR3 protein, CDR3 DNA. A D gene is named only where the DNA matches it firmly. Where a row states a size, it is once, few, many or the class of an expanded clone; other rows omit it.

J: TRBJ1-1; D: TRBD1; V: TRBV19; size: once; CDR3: CASSSRTGGLDTEAFF; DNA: TGTGCCAGTAGTTCTCGGACAGGGGGCTTGGACACTGAAGCTTTCTTT
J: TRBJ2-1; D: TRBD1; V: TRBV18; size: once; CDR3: CASSPPDRGIDEQFF; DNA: TGTGCCAGCTCACCACCGGACAGGGGTATCGATGAGCAGTTCTTC
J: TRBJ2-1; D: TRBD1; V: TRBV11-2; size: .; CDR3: CASSGTGMSYNEQFF; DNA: TGTGCCAGCAGTGGGACAGGGATGTCCTACAATGAGCAGTTCTTC
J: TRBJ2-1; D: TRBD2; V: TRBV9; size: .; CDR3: CASSTLAGAYNEQFF; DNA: TGTGCCAGCAGCACTTTAGCGGGGGCCTACAATGAGCAGTTCTTC
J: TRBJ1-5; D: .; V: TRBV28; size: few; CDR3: CASSGWTALGFSQPQHF; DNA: TGTGCCAGCAGTGGCTGGACAGCCTTGGGGTTCAGTCAGCCCCAGCATTTT
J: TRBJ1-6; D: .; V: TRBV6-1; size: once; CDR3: CASSGSHPKSSYNSPLHF; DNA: TGTGCCAGCAGTGGATCCCATCCAAAGAGCTCCTATAATTCACCCCTCCACTTT
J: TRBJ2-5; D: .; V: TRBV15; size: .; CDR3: CATSPNRGGYQETQYF; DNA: TGTGCCACCAGCCCCAATAGGGGGGGTTACCAAGAGACCCAGTACTTC
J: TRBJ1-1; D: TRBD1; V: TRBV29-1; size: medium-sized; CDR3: CSTKAGTVTEAFF; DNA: TGCAGCACCAAAGCAGGGACAGTTACTGAAGCTTTCTTT
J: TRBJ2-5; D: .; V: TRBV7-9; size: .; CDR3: CASSLSGIQETQYF; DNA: TGTGCCAGCAGCTTATCAGGGATACAAGAGACCCAGTACTTC
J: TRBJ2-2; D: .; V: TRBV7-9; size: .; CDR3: CSSSLARDRATGELFF; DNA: TGTTCCAGCAGCTTAGCGCGGGACAGAGCCACCGGGGAGCTGTTTTTT
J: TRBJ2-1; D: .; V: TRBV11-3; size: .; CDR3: CASSFLVLPEQFF; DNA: TGTGCCAGCAGCTTCCTAGTTCTGCCTGAGCAGTTCTTC
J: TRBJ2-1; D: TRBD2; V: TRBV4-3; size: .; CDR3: CASSQDSSGREYNEQFF; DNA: TGCGCCAGCAGCCAGGATTCAAGCGGGAGGGAGTACAATGAGCAGTTCTTC
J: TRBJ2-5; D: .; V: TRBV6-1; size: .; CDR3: CASSFGGAETQYF; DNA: TGTGCCAGCAGCTTTGGAGGGGCGGAGACCCAGTACTTC
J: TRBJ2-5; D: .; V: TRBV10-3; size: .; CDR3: CAIWSGVEGTQYF; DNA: TGTGCCATCTGGTCTGGCGTGGAGGGGACCCAGTACTTC
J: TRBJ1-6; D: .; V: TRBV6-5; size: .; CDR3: CASSRRGPGDSPLHF; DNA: TGTGCCAGCAGTAGGAGGGGCCCGGGGGATTCACCCCTCCACTTT
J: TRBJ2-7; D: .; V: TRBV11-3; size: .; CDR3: CASSLDSEQYF; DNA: TGTGCCAGCAGCTTAGACAGCGAGCAGTACTTC
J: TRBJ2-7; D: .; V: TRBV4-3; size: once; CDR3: CASSQDPSRLSSYEQYF; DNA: TGCGCCAGCAGCCAAGACCCTTCGCGGCTATCCTCCTACGAGCAGTACTTC
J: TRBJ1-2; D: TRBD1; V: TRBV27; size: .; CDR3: CASSLTFTGAYGYTF; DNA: TGTGCCAGCAGTTTAACCTTCACAGGGGCCTATGGCTACACCTTC
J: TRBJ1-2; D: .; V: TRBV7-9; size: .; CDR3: CASSPVEGIHGYTF; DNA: TGTGCCAGCAGCCCGGTGGAGGGGATTCATGGCTACACCTTC
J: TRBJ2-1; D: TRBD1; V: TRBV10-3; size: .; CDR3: CAISHPPGTGIYNEQFF; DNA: TGTGCCATCAGCCACCCCCCGGGGACAGGGATCTACAATGAGCAGTTCTTC
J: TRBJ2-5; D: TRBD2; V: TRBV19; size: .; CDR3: CASSPRTSGSQETQYF; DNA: TGTGCCAGTAGTCCGCGGACTAGCGGGAGCCAAGAGACCCAGTACTTC
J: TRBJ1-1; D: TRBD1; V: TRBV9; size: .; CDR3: CASSATGQKEAFF; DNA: TGTGCCAGCAGCGCCACGGGACAGAAGGAAGCTTTCTTT
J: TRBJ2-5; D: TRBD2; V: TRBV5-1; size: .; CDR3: CASSPGLAGPETQYF; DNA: TGCGCCAGCAGCCCGGGACTAGCGGGGCCGGAGACCCAGTACTTC
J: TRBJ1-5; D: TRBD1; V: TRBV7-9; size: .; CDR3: CSSSLHRQGALVNQPQHF; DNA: TGTTCCAGCAGCCTCCACCGACAGGGGGCTCTAGTAAATCAGCCCCAGCATTTT
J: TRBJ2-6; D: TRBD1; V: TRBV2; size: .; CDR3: CASRLLGTGYSGANVLTF; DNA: TGTGCCAGCAGGCTCCTCGGGACAGGATACTCTGGGGCCAACGTCCTGACTTTC
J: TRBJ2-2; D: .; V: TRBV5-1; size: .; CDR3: CASSKEGGELFF; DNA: TGCGCCAGCAGCAAGGAGGGCGGGGAGCTGTTTTTT
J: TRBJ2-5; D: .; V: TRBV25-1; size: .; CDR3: CASSELSGPQETQYF; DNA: TGTGCCAGCAGTGAATTAAGCGGGCCCCAAGAGACCCAGTACTTC
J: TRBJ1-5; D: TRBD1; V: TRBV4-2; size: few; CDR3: CASSPEGQGGVQPQHF; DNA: TGTGCCAGCAGTCCTGAGGGACAGGGGGGAGTTCAGCCCCAGCATTTT
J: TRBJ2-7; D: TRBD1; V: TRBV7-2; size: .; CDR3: CASSLGQGDEQYF; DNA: TGTGCCAGCAGCCTTGGACAGGGAGACGAGCAGTACTTC
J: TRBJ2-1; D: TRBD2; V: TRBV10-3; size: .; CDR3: CAISEREGLNEQFF; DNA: TGTGCCATCAGTGAACGGGAGGGCCTCAATGAGCAGTTCTTC
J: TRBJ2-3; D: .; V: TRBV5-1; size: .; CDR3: CASSSGNGADTQYF; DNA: TGCGCCAGCAGCTCAGGAAACGGGGCAGATACGCAGTATTTT
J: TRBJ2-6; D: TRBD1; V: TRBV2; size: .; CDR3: CASSADRAGANVLTF; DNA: TGTGCCAGCAGTGCCGACAGGGCCGGGGCCAACGTCCTGACTTTC
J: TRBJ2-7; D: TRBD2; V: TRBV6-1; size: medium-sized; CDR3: CASSELAGGSYEQYF; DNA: TGTGCCAGCAGTGAACTAGCGGGGGGCTCCTACGAGCAGTACTTC
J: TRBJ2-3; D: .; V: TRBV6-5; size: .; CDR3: CASSYSIGPTDTQYF; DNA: TGTGCCAGCAGTTACTCGATTGGCCCCACAGATACGCAGTATTTT
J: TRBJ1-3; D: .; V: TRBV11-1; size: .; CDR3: CASSAGPSGNTIYF; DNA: TGTGCCAGCAGTGCGGGTCCCTCTGGAAACACCATATATTTT
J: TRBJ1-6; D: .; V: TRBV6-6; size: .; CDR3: CASSYASSYNSPLHF; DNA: TGTGCCAGCAGTTACGCCAGCTCCTATAATTCACCCCTCCACTTT
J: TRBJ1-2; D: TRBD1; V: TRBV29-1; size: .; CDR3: CSGRDRDRGETF; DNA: TGCAGCGGAAGGGACCGGGACAGGGGAGAGACCTTC
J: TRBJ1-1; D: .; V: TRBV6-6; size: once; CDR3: CASSPIRARWTEAFF; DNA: TGTGCCAGCAGTCCAATCCGCGCCCGGTGGACTGAAGCTTTCTTT
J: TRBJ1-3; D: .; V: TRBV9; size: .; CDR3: CASSVAGNGDTIYF; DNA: TGTGCCAGCAGCGTAGCAGGGAATGGTGACACCATATATTTT
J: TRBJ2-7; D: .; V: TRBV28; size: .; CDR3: CASSFPLGVYEQYF; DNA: TGTGCCAGCAGTTTTCCCCTAGGCGTTTACGAGCAGTACTTC
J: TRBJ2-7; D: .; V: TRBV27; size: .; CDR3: CASSFGAGRPYEQYF; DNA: TGTGCCAGCAGTTTTGGGGCAGGCCGTCCCTACGAGCAGTACTTC
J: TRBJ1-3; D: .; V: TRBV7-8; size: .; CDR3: CASSLRGGSGNTIYF; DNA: TGTGCCAGCAGCTTAAGGGGGGGCTCTGGAAACACCATATATTTT
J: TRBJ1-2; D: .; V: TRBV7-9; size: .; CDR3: CASSPDSAAGYTF; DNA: TGTGCCAGCAGCCCCGACAGCGCGGCGGGCTACACCTTC
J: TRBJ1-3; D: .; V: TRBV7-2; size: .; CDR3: CASSRMRGAGSGNTIYF; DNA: TGTGCCAGCAGCCGTATGCGCGGAGCTGGCTCTGGAAACACCATATATTTT
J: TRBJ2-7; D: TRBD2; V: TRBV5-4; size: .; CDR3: CASSLGTSRGRGYAYEQYF; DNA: TGTGCCAGCAGCTTGGGGACTAGCCGCGGTCGGGGATACGCCTACGAGCAGTACTTC
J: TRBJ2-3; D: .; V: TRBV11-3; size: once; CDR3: CASSLGSGIRTDTQYF; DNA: TGTGCCAGCAGCTTAGGTTCCGGTATTCGCACAGATACGCAGTATTTT
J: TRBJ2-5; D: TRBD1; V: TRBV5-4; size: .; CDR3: CASSSGTGNWMETQYF; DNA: TGTGCCAGCAGCTCCGGGACAGGGAATTGGATGGAGACCCAGTACTTC
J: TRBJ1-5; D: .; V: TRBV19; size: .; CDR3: CASSPAGDQPQHF; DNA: TGTGCCAGTAGTCCTGCCGGGGATCAGCCCCAGCATTTT
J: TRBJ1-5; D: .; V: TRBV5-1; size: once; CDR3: CASSLELGGQPQHF; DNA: TGCGCCAGCAGCTTGGAATTGGGGGGTCAGCCCCAGCATTTT
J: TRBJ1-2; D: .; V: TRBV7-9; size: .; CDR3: CASGPQQGSGYTF; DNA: TGTGCCAGCGGCCCACAACAGGGATCTGGCTACACCTTC